A single sample gave rise to the 23 T cell receptor beta chains below, sequenced in a study of post-analysis software for immune sequencing data. TCR beta cDNA libraries had unique molecular identifiers. MiXCR, applied by TCRdb to the PCR reads, yields one record per CDR3 protein. The profile shows approximately 360,000 distinct CDR3 sequences, about a third of them singletons. General study results and limits: Five TRBV segments (TRBV5-6, TRBV5-1 and TRBV20-1 among them) occurred more frequently in patients than in controls.

Their antigens are not known. Sequencing was performed on blood. These receptors originate from a girl between 10 and 17 years old with multiple sclerosis.

This chain joins TRBV6-5 and TRBJ1-1; 7 bases agree with TRBD1. The CDR3 spans 13 residues. CDR1 is MNHEY and CDR2 is SVGAGI in the germline V gene. Trimming cost V 2 bases and J 7 bases; bases outside gene matches: 4. CDR3 residues: CASSYGQGGEAFF. The CDR3 nucleotides read TGTGCCAGCAGTTACGGCCAGGGGGGTGAAGCTTTCTTT.

The sample holds a few counts of this clonotype. The chain links TRBV19 to TRBJ1-1; the D gene is possibly TRBD1 (5 bases). Germline CDR1 is LNHDA and CDR2 is SQIVND (reference sequence). This CDR3 spans 13 amino acids. Deletions cut 7 bases from V and 6 bases from J, with 15 bases between. CDR3 in DNA: TGTGCCAGTAATGGGGGTTCGGACCCTGAAGCTTTCTTT. This gives the protein CASNGGSDPEAFF.

Of note for this clonotype: A junction end diverges from the germline sequence, so it may reflect a read error. The J gene is TRBJ2-1, the V gene TRBV20-1; no firm D call. The CDR3 loop spans 14 amino acids. The germline V gene encodes CDR1 DFQATT and CDR2 SNEGSKA (reference sequence). CDR3 sequence: CSVRDGVQPNEQFF. For the CDR3, the DNA is TGCAGTGTTAGAGATGGGGTACAACCCAATGAGCAGTTCTTC.

The chain employs TRBV7-9 and TRBJ2-7, with no clear D. The V gene lost 5 bases and the J gene lost 1 base, with 12 bases spanning the gap. The CDR3 has 14 amino acids. The germline gives CDR1 SEHNR, CDR2 FQNEAQ (reference sequence). CDR3 region: CASSQGALSYEQYF. The CDR3 nucleotides are TGTGCCAGCAGCCAAGGAGCTCTTTCCTACGAGCAGTACTTC. The full variable domain, with the rest looked up from reference TRBV7-9 and TRBJ2-7, is DTGVSQNPRHKITKRGQNVTFRCDPISEHNRLYWYRQTLGQGPEFLTYFQNEAQLEKSRLLSDRFSAERPKGSFSTLEIQRTEQGDSAMYLCASSQGALSYEQYFGPGTRLTVT.

This chain uses TRBV29-1 with TRBJ2-3; 8 bases align to TRBD2. Germline-derived CDR1 and CDR2 are SQVTM and ANQGSEA. CDR3 length: 15 amino acids. V lost 5 bases, J lost 5 bases, and 12 bases stayed unmatched. The CDR3 nucleotides are TGCAGCGTTCACAGGACTGCGGGGGGCGGAGATACGCAGTATTTT. Amino acids: CSVHRTAGGGDTQYF.

The chain employs TRBV10-3 and TRBJ2-7, with TRBD1 as a possible D gene (5 bases). The CDR3 contains 11 residues. Trimming took 10 bases from V and 3 from J, leaving 10 bases between them. The V gene's germline CDR1 is ENHRY and CDR2 SYGVKD. The CDR3: CASLDNYEQYF. The CDR3 nucleotides read TGTGCCAGCCTGGACAACTACGAGCAGTACTTC.

This sequence joins TRBV6-5 and TRBJ1-2; D remains ambiguous. The CDR3 is made up of 17 amino acids. The V end lost 0 bases, the J end lost 5 bases, and 19 bases lay between the germline ends. CDR1 MNHEY and CDR2 SVGAGI come from the germline V gene. CDR3 residues: CASSYSGPLSTEYGYTF. CDR3 in DNA: TGTGCCAGCAGTTACTCAGGACCTCTCTCTACAGAGTATGGCTACACCTTC.

The sample holds a few counts of this clonotype. This chain connects TRBV2 to TRBJ2-3; D is undetermined. The CDR3 contains 15 residues. From germline, CDR1 is SNHLY and CDR2 FYNNEI. V lost 4 bases and J lost 4, with 15 bases in between. CDR3 sequence: CASSVLRVVADTQYF. The CDR3 nucleotides are TGTGCCAGCAGTGTTCTTAGGGTGGTGGCAGATACGCAGTATTTT.

The genes are TRBV20-1 and TRBJ2-3; the match to TRBD1 covers 10 bases. The germline V gene has CDR1 DFQATT and CDR2 SNEGSKA (reference sequence). The CDR3 is 15 residues long. Trimming cost V 6 bases and J 2 bases; bases outside gene matches: 8. The CDR3 spells CSAQDRQGATDTQYF. DNA of the CDR3: TGCAGTGCCCAAGACCGACAGGGGGCCACAGATACGCAGTATTTT.

The genes are TRBV28 and TRBJ1-2; D unresolved. Germline V gene data show CDR1 as MDHEN and CDR2 as SYDVKM. V gave up 2 bases and J gave up 7 bases, with 8 bases separating them. This CDR3 is built from 12 residues. CDR3 sequence reads: CASSLLGAGYTF. DNA for the CDR3: TGTGCCAGCAGTTTACTCGGCGCTGGCTACACCTTC.

The chain couples TRBV5-5 to TRBJ2-1, with TRBD2 as a possible D gene (6 bases). Germline V CDR1 and CDR2: SGHKS, YYEKEE (reference sequence). This CDR3 is built from 15 residues. The V and J ends lost 5 bases and 3 bases respectively, with 15 bases between them. CDR3 DNA sequence: TGTGCCAGCAGTCGGGGGTTTGGGGACTACAATGAGCAGTTCTTC. Encoded protein: CASSRGFGDYNEQFF. The full variable domain, its missing parts supplied by reference TRBV5-5 and TRBJ2-1, is DAGVTQSPTHLIKTRGQQVTLRCSPISGHKSVSWYQQVLGQGPQFIFQYYEKEERGRGNFPDRFSARQFPNYSSELNVNALLLGDSALYLCASSRGFGDYNEQFFGPGTRLTVL.

This rearrangement joins TRBV6-2 or TRBV6-3 to TRBJ1-1; no clear D gene. Germline assignment: CDR1 MNHEY and CDR2 SVGEGT. V was clipped by 0 bases and J by 0 bases, with 8 bases between them. The CDR3 has 15 amino acids. The CDR3, as DNA: TGTGCCAGCAGTTACTCTGTGGTCTTGAACACTGAAGCTTTCTTT. Protein: CASSYSVVLNTEAFF.

The rearrangement links TRBV20-1 to TRBJ2-7, with 11 bases identical to TRBD1. The CDR3 runs to 14 residues. Germline CDR1 reads DFQATT; CDR2 reads SNEGSKA (reference sequence). J lost 2 bases, V lost 4 bases, and 4 bases had no gene match. CDR3 sequence: CSANPGQGAYEQYF. The CDR3 DNA sequence: TGCAGTGCTAACCCGGGACAGGGGGCCTACGAGCAGTACTTC.

This clonotype was recorded only once. V is TRBV29-1 and J is TRBJ1-1; D may be TRBD1 (5 bases). V shed 1 base and J shed 3 bases, with 12 bases lying between them. From germline, CDR1 is SQVTM and CDR2 ANQGSEA. CDR3 length: 14 residues. Written as DNA, the CDR3 is TGCAGCGTTGAAGCGGGCGGGGGGGACACTGAAGCTTTCTTT. This sequence encodes CSVEAGGGDTEAFF.

This clonotype was seen a handful of times. The chain recombines TRBV20-1 with TRBJ2-5, with TRBD1 identical over 7 bases. The J call is in doubt because the DNA end fits TRBJ2-7 better. Germline loops: CDR1 DFQATT, CDR2 SNEGSKA (reference sequence). This CDR3 comprises 13 residues. CDR3 loop: CSARVRGRAEQYF. CDR3 nucleotides: TGCAGTGCTAGAGTGAGGGGGCGCGCCGAGCAGTACTTC.

This clonotype has only a few counts. The V call is TRBV6-1, the J call TRBJ2-2; D uncertain. This CDR3 comprises 13 residues. Trimming pared 7 bases from V and 4 bases from J, leaving 10 bases between. Germline loops: CDR1 MNHNS, CDR2 SASEGT. The CDR3 bases are TGTGCCAGCACCGCGGACGGCACCGGGGAGCTGTTTTTT. Translating gives CASTADGTGELFF.

The chain has TRBV27 and TRBJ2-7; D could derive from TRBD1 or TRBD2 (5 bases each). Trimming removed 3 bases from V and 3 bases from J, with 21 bases in between. In germline, CDR1 is MNHEY, CDR2 SMNVEV (reference sequence). The CDR3 has 17 residues. CDR3 protein: CASSFSPYRDENYEQYF. The CDR3 DNA is TGTGCCAGCAGTTTTAGTCCTTACCGGGACGAAAACTACGAGCAGTACTTC.

This clonotype was detected only once. The V call is TRBV12-3 or TRBV12-4, the J call TRBJ1-1; 7 bases agree with TRBD1. CDR3 length equals 15 residues. The ends lost 6 bases at V and 0 bases at J; junction bases unmatched: 7. In DNA form, the CDR3 reads TGTGCCAGCAGCTCAGGGGGGGGCATGAACACTGAAGCTTTCTTT. It specifies CASSSGGGMNTEAFF.

V is TRBV14 and J is TRBJ2-7; D is unclear. The CDR3 consists of 14 residues. Germline assignment: CDR1 SGHDN and CDR2 FVKESK. Trimming left V 1 base short and J 0 bases short, with 7 bases between. The CDR3 DNA sequence: TGTGCCAGCAGCCAAGGATACGGCTCCTACGAGCAGTACTTC. Amino acids: CASSQGYGSYEQYF.

The chain is built from TRBV6-2 or TRBV6-3 and TRBJ2-5; 10 bases match TRBD2. With the DNA end fitting TRBJ2-7 better, the J assignment may be wrong. This CDR3 spans 15 amino acids. Germline V gene sequence: CDR1 MNHEY, CDR2 SVGEGT. CDR3 DNA: TGTGCCAGCAGTCTACGGGGACTAGCGATATACGAGCAGTACTTC. This translates into CASSLRGLAIYEQYF.

This clonotype was detected a few times. The J gene is TRBJ1-2, the V gene TRBV12-3 or TRBV12-4; TRBD1 matches at 12 bases. V lost 3 bases to trimming and J lost 2 bases; unmatched junction nucleotides: 1. CDR3 size: 15 residues. CDR3 protein: CASSFGTGGNYGYTF. In DNA form, the CDR3 reads TGTGCCAGCAGTTTCGGGACAGGGGGCAACTATGGCTACACCTTC.

The chain combines TRBV12-3 or TRBV12-4 with TRBJ1-2; D ambiguous. V was pared by 6 bases and J by 2 bases, with 13 bases between. This CDR3 comprises 14 residues. The CDR3 nucleotides are TGTGCCAGCAGCCAAGACATCGCGAACTATGGCTACACCTTC. Translation: CASSQDIANYGYTF.

The sample holds a few counts of this clonotype. The V and J genes are TRBV6-1 and TRBJ1-1; 8 nucleotides match TRBD1. The CDR3 is made up of 16 amino acids. V dropped 4 bases and J dropped 3; count of bases not matched to a gene: 10. Germline V CDR1 and CDR2: MNHNS, SASEGT. CDR3 sequence reads: CASSGPGQVVHTEAFF. CDR3 in DNA: TGTGCCAGCAGTGGACCGGGACAGGTGGTCCACACTGAAGCTTTCTTT.